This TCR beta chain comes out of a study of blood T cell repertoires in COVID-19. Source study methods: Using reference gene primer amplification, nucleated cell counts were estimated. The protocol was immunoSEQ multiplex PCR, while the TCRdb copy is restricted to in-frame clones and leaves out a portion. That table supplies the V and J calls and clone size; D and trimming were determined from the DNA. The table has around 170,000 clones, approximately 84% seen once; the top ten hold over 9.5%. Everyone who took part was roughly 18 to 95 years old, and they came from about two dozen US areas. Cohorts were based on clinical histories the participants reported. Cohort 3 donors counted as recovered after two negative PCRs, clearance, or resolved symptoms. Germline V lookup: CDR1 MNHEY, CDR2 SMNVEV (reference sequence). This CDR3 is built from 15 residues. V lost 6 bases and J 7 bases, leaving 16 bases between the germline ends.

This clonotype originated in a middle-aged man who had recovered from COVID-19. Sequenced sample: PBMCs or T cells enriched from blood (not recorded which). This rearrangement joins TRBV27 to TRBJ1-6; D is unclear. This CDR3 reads CASSPDFRRNSPLHF. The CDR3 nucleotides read TGTGCCAGCAGCCCAGATTTTAGGAGAAATTCACCCCTCCACTTT.